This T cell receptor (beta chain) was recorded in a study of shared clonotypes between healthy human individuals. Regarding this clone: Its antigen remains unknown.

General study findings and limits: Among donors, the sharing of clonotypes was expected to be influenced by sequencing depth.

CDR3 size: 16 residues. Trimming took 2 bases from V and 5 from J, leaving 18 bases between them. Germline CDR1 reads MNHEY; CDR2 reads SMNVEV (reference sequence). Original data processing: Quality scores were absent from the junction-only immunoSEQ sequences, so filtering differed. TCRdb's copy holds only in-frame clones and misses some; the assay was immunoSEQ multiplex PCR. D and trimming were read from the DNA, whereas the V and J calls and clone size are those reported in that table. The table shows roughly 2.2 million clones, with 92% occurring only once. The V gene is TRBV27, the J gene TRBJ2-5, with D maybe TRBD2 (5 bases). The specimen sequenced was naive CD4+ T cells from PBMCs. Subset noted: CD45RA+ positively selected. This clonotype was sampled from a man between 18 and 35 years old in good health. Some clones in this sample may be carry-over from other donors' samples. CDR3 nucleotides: TGTGCCAGCAGTTTAAGAGGGAGTTATGTGGAGGAGACCCAGTACTTC. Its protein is CASSLRGSYVEETQYF.